This T cell receptor beta chain was obtained from a study of T cell repertoires in cytomegalovirus infection. Study-wide results and caveats: HLA-C-restricted CMV clonotypes gave the most frequent clonotype in two of eight donors.

Only a few counts were recorded for this clonotype. Its antigen is as yet unknown. TCRdb used MiXCR to reprocess the reads, holding one entry per CDR3 protein. Of 300,000 or so distinct CDR3 sequences in the sample, about 26% were seen once. The sequence was collected from a human donor in good health (CMV status not recorded). Some clones in this sample may be carry-over from other donors' samples. The sequenced sample was PBMCs.

DNA of the CDR3: TGCGCCAGCAGCTTCGGACAGGGTTGGAACACTGAAGCTTTCTTT. Translation: CASSFGQGWNTEAFF. The rearrangement uses TRBV5-1 and TRBJ1-1, with 8 bases matching TRBD1. Unmatched junction bases numbered 4, after V lost 2 bases and J lost 1 base. The CDR3 loop spans 15 amino acids. Germline-derived CDR1 and CDR2 are SGHRS and YFSETQ.